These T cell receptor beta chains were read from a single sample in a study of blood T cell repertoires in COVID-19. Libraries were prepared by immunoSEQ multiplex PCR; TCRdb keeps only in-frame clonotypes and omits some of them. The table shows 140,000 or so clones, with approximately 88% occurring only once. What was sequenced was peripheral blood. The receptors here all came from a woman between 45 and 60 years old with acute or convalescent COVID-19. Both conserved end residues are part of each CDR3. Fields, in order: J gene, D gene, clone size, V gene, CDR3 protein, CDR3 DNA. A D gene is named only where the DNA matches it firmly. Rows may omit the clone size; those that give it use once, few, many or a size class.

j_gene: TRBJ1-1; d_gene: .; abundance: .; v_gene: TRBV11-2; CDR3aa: CASSLLQGSNTEAFF; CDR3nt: TGTGCCAGCAGCCTCCTACAGGGATCGAACACTGAAGCTTTCTTT
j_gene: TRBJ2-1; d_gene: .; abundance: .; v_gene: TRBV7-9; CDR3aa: CASSPKIRQGHEQFF; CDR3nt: TGTGCCAGCAGCCCTAAGATACGGCAGGGCCATGAGCAGTTCTTC
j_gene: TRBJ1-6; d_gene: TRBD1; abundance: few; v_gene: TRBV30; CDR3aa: CAWQGASNSPLHF; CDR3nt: TGTGCCTGGCAGGGGGCGAGTAATTCACCCCTCCACTTT
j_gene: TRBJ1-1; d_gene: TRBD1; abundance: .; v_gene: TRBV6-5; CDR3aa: CASSRETGENTEAFF; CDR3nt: TGTGCCAGCAGTCGTGAGACAGGGGAGAACACTGAAGCTTTCTTT
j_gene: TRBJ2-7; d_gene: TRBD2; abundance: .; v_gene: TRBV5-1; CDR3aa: CASSLGAGLAYEQYF; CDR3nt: TGCGCCAGCAGCTTAGGTGCGGGACTAGCCTACGAGCAGTACTTC
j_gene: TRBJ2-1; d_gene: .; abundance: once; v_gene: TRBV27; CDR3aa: CASSLRLQRRFPNEQFF; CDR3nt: TGTGCCAGCAGTTTACGACTACAGAGACGTTTTCCCAATGAGCAGTTCTTC
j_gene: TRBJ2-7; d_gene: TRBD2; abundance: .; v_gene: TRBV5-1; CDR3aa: CASSLRGLAGLYEQYF; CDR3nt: TGCGCCAGCAGCTTGCGAGGGCTAGCGGGACTGTACGAGCAGTACTTC
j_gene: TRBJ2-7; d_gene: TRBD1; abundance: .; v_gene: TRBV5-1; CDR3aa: CASSSPTGLAEQYF; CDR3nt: TGCGCCAGCAGCTCCCCGACAGGGCTCGCCGAGCAGTACTTC
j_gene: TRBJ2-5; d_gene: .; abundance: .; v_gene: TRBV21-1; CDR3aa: CASKGGGEETQYF; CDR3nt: TGTGCCAGCAAGGGAGGGGGGGAAGAGACCCAGTACTTC
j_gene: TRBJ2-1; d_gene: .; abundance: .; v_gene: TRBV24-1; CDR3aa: CATNDRKLDEQFF; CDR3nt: TGTGCCACCAACGACAGGAAGTTGGATGAGCAGTTCTTC
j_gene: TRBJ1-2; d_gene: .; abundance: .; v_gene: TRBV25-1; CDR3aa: CASRGGMGGYTF; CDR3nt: TGTGCCAGCAGGGGAGGGATGGGTGGCTACACCTTC
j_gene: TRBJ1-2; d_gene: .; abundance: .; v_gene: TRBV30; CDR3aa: CAWTVLFRTPRSYGYTF; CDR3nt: TGTGCCTGGACCGTCCTTTTCAGGACTCCGAGGAGCTATGGCTACACCTTC
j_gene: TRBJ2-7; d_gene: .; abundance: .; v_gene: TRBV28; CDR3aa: CASSGPGVQGYEQYF; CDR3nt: TGTGCCAGCAGTGGCCCTGGGGTGCAGGGCTACGAGCAGTACTTC
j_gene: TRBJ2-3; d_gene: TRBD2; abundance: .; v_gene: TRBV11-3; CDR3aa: CASSFGGSGGGTQYF; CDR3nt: TGTGCCAGCAGCTTTGGCGGGAGTGGGGGGGGTACGCAGTATTTT
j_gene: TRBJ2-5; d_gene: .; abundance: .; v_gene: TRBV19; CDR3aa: CASSIDLQGWYQETQYF; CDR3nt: TGTGCCAGTAGTATAGATCTGCAGGGTTGGTACCAAGAGACCCAGTACTTC
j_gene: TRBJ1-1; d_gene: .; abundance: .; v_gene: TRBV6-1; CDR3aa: CASSEYGQINTEAFF; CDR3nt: TGTGCCAGCAGTGAATACGGACAGATTAACACTGAAGCTTTCTTT
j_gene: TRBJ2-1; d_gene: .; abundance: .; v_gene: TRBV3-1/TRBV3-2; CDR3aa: CASSQAKQDNEQFF; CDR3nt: TGTGCCAGCAGCCAAGCGAAACAGGACAATGAGCAGTTCTTC
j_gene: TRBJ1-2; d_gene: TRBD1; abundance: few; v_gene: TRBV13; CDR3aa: CASSLGPGQGGTF; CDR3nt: TGTGCCAGCAGCTTAGGACCGGGACAGGGAGGGACCTTC
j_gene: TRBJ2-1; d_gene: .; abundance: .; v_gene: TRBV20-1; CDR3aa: CSASFAARTPNEQFF; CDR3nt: TGCAGTGCTAGTTTTGCGGCACGAACCCCCAATGAGCAGTTCTTC
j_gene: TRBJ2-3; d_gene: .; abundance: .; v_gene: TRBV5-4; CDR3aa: CASSSTDTQYF; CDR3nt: TGTGCCAGCAGCTCTACAGATACGCAGTATTTT
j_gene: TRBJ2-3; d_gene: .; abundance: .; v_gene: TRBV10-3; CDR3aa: CAISAGIGGAPDTQYF; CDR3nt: TGTGCCATCAGTGCCGGAATTGGAGGGGCCCCAGATACGCAGTATTTT
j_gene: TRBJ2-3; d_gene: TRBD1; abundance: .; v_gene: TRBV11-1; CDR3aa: CASSLGRDRGVGTQYF; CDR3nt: TGTGCCAGCAGCTTAGGCCGGGACAGGGGAGTGGGTACGCAGTATTTT
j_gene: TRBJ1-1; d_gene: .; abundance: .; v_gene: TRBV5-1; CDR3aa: CASSLDGAGTEAFF; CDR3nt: TGCGCCAGCAGCTTGGATGGGGCTGGCACTGAAGCTTTCTTT
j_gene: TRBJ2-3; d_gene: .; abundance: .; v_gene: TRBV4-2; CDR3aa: CASSQEAGATDTQYF; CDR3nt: TGTGCCAGCAGCCAAGAGGCGGGGGCCACAGATACGCAGTATTTT
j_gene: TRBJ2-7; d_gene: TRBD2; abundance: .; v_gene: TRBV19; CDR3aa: CASSGLAGAEQYF; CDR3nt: TGTGCCAGTAGTGGACTAGCGGGGGCTGAGCAGTACTTC
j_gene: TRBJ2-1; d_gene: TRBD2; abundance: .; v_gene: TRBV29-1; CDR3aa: CSVVDGGTYNEQFF; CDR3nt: TGCAGCGTTGTAGACGGGGGGACCTACAATGAGCAGTTCTTC
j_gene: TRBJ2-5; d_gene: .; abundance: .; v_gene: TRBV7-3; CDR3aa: CASSQNIRGTQYF; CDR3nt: TGTGCCAGCAGCCAGAACATACGGGGGACCCAGTACTTC
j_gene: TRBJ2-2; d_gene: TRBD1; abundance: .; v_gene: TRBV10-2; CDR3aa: CASRETGASTGELFF; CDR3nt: TGCGCCAGCAGGGAGACAGGGGCGAGCACCGGGGAGCTGTTTTTT
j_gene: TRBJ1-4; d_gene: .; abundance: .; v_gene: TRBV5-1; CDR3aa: CASQEARATNEKLFF; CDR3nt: TGCGCCAGCCAAGAGGCCCGTGCAACTAATGAAAAACTGTTTTTT
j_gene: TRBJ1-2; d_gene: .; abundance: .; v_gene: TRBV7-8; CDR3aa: CASSQTDFYGYTF; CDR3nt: TGTGCCAGCAGCCAGACAGATTTCTATGGCTACACCTTC
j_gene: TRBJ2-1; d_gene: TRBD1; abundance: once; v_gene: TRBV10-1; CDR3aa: CASSEQTGGLGEQFF; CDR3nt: TGCGCCAGCAGTGAGCAGACAGGGGGATTGGGTGAGCAGTTCTTC
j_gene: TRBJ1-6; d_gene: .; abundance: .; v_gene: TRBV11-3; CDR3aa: CASSLGQIYNSPLHF; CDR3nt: TGTGCCAGCAGCTTAGGACAGATCTATAATTCACCCCTCCACTTT
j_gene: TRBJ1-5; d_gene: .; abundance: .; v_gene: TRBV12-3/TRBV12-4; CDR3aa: CASRETNQPQHF; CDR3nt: TGTGCCAGCAGGGAGACCAATCAGCCCCAGCATTTT
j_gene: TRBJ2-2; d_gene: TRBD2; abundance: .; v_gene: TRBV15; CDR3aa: CATSRGTSGGRTGELFF; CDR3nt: TGTGCCACCAGCAGGGGAACTAGCGGGGGACGGACCGGGGAGCTGTTTTTT
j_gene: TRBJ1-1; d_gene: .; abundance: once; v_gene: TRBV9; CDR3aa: CASSVAGQRNTEAFF; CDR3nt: TGTGCCAGCAGCGTAGCCGGACAGAGGAACACTGAAGCTTTCTTT
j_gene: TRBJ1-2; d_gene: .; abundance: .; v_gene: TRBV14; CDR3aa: CASSHAAVHGGYTF; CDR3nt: TGTGCCAGCAGCCATGCGGCAGTACATGGTGGCTACACCTTC
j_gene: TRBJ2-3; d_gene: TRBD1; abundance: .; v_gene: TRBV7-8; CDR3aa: CASSLVGTGGTDTQYF; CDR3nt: TGTGCCAGCAGCTTAGTAGGGACAGGGGGAACAGATACGCAGTATTTT
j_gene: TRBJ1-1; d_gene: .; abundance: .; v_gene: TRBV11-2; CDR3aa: CASSLISPTRLLAEAFF; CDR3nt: TGTGCCAGCAGCTTAATTTCGCCGACAAGGCTCCTCGCTGAAGCTTTCTTT
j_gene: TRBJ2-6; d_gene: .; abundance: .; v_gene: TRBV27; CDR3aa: CASSVITGANVLTF; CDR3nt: TGTGCCAGCAGTGTCATCACTGGGGCCAACGTCCTGACTTTC
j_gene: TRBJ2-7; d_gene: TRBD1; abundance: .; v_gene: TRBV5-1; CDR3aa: CASSFTGVTYEQYF; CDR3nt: TGCGCCAGCAGCTTCACAGGGGTCACCTACGAGCAGTACTTC
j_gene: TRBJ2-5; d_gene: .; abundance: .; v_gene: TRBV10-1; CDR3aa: CASSDRAETQYF; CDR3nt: TGCGCCAGCAGTGACAGGGCAGAGACCCAGTACTTC
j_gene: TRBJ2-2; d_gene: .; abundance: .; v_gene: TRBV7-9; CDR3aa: CASSFARDGELFF; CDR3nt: TGTGCCAGCAGCTTTGCGAGGGACGGGGAGCTGTTTTTT
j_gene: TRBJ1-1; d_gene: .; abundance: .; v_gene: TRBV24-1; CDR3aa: CATSDLRGEAFF; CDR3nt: TGTGCCACCAGTGATTTACGGGGTGAAGCTTTCTTT
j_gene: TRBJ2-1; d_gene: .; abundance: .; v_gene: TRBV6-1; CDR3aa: CASSERGSSYNEQFF; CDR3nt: TGTGCCAGCAGTGAACGGGGAAGCTCCTACAATGAGCAGTTCTTC
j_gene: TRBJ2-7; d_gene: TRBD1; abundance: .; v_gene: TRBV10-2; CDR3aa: CASMTGTESYEQYF; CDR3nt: TGCGCCAGCATGACCGGGACAGAGTCCTACGAGCAGTACTTC
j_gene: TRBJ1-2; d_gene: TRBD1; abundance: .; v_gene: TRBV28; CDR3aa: CASSWTGGNYGYTF; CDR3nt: TGTGCCAGCAGTTGGACAGGGGGTAACTATGGCTACACCTTC
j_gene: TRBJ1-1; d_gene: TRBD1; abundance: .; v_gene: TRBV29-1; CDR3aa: CSVKYRGGGTEAFF; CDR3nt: TGCAGCGTAAAGTACAGGGGGGGCGGCACTGAAGCTTTCTTT
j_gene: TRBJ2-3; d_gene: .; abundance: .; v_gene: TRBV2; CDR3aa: CASKTWGPNTQYF; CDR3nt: TGTGCCAGCAAGACCTGGGGCCCGAATACGCAGTATTTT
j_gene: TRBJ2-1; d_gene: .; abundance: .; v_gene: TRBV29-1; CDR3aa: CSVEGQTTGYEQFF; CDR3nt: TGCAGCGTTGAGGGCCAGACCACGGGATATGAGCAGTTCTTC
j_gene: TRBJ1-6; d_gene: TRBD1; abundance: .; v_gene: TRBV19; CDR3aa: CASSLGQNNSPLHF; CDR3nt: TGTGCCAGTAGTCTGGGACAGAATAATTCACCCCTCCACTTT
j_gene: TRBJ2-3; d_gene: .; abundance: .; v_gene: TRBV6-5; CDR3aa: CASIRAGASTDTQYF; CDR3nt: TGTGCCAGCATCCGGGCGGGGGCTAGCACAGATACGCAGTATTTT
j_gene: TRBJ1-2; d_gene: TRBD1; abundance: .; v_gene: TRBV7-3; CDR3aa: CASRLRTGGDGYTF; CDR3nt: TGTGCCAGCAGGCTTCGGACAGGGGGCGATGGCTACACCTTC
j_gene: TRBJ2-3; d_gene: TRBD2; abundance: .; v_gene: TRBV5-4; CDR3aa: CASSLELAELVSDTQYF; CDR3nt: TGTGCCAGCAGCTTGGAGCTAGCGGAGCTCGTATCAGATACGCAGTATTTT
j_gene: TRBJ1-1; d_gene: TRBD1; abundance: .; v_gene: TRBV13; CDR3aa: CASSVHRGFTEAFF; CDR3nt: TGTGCCAGCAGCGTCCACAGGGGATTTACTGAAGCTTTCTTT
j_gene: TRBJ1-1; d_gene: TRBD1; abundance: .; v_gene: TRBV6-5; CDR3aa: CASSYGQDAFF; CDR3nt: TGTGCCAGCAGTTATGGACAGGACGCTTTCTTT
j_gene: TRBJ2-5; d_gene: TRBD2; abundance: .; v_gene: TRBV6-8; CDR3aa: CASSSSPGLGGETQYF; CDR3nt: TGTGCCAGCAGTTCTAGTCCGGGACTAGGGGGAGAGACCCAGTACTTC
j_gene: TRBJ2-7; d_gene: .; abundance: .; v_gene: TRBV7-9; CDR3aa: CASSPNPGGLDEQYF; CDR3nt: TGTGCCAGCAGCCCCAACCCCGGGGGTTTGGACGAGCAGTACTTC
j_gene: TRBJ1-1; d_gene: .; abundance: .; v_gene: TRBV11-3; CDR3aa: CASSPPGTTEAFF; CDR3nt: TGTGCCAGCAGCCCTCCCGGGACAACTGAAGCTTTCTTT
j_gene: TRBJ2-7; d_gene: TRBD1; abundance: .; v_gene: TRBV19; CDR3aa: CASRTGNSYEQYF; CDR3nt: TGTGCCAGTAGGACAGGGAATTCCTACGAGCAGTACTTC
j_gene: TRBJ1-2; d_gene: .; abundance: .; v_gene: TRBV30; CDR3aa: CAWSVQGAGATLTYGYTF; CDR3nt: TGTGCCTGGAGTGTACAAGGGGCAGGGGCTACCCTTACCTATGGCTACACCTTC